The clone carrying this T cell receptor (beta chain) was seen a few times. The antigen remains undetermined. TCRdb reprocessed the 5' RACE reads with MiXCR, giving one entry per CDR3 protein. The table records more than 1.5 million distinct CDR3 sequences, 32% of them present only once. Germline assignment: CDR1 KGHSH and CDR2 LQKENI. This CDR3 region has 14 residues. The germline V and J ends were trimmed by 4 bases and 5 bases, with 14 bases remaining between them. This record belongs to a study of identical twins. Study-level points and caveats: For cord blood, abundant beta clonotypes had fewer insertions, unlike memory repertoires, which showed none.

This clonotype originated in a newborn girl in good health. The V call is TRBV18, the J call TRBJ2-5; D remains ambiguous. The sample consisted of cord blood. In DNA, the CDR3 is TGTGCCAGCTCACTGAACGTAGATTCGGAGACCCAGTACTTC. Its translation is CASSLNVDSETQYF.